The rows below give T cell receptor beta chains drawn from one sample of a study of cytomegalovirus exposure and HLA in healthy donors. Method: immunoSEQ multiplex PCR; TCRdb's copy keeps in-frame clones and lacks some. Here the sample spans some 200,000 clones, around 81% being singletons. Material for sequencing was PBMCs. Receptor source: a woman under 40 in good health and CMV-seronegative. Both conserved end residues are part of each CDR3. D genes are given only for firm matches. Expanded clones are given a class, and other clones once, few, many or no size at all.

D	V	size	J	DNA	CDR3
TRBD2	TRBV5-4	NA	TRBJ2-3	TGTGCCAGCAGCTTGACTAGCGGGATCACAGATACGCAGTATTTT	CASSLTSGITDTQYF
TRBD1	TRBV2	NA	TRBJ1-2	TGTGCCAGCACCGGGGACAGGGAATTCTATGGCTACACCTTC	CASTGDREFYGYTF
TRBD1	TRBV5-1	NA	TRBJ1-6	TGCGCCAGCAGCTTGTTCCCCCTACGACAGGGGAGCTCCTATAATTCACCCCTCCACTTT	CASSLFPLRQGSSYNSPLHF
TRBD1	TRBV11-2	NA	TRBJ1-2	TGTGCCAGCAGCTTAGGACAGGGGGTTTATGGCTACACCTTC	CASSLGQGVYGYTF
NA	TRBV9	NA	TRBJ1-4	TGTGCCAGCAGCGACGATACTGGAGTAAATGAAAAACTGTTTTTT	CASSDDTGVNEKLFF
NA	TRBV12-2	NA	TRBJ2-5	TGTGCAAGTCGCTTAGATAAGACAGGCCTTTACCAAGAGACCCAGTACTTC	CASRLDKTGLYQETQYF
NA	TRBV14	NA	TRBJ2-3	TGTGCCAGCAGCCAAAGGTACGGGACAGATACGCAGTATTTT	CASSQRYGTDTQYF
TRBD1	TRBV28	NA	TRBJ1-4	TGTGCCAGCAGCCTCGACAGGGGGGGTGAAAAACTGTTTTTT	CASSLDRGGEKLFF
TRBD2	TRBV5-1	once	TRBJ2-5	TGCGCCAGCAGCTTGGGCCCCGGGCTAGCGGGAGAGACCCAGTACTTC	CASSLGPGLAGETQYF
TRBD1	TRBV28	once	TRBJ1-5	TGTGCCAGCAGTTACCCGACAGGGGGTCAGCCCCAGCATTTT	CASSYPTGGQPQHF
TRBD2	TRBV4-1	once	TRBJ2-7	TGCGCCAGCAGCCAAGTGGGACTAGCCTTGCCCGAGCAGTACTTC	CASSQVGLALPEQYF
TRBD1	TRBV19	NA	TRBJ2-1	TGTGCCAGTAGTCCCCGACCGGACAGGGGGTACAATGAGCAGTTCTTC	CASSPRPDRGYNEQFF
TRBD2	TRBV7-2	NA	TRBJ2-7	TGTGCCAGCAGCTCACCTAGCGGGATCGCCGACGAGCAGTACTTC	CASSSPSGIADEQYF
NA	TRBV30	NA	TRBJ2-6	TGTGCCTGGAGTGATACAGGGTACTTGTTCTCTGGGGCCAACGGCCTGACTTTC	CAWSDTGYLFSGANGLTF
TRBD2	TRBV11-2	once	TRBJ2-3	TGTGCCAGCAGCCGACCCATGTATAGCGGGAGGGCCTTAGATACGCAGTATTTT	CASSRPMYSGRALDTQYF
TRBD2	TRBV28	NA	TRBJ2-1	TGTGCCAGCAGCCGGACTAGCGGCTACAATGAGCAGTTCTTC	CASSRTSGYNEQFF
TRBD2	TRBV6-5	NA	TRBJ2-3	TGTGCCAGCAGTTCCACCGGGGCCGGGGGGGATACGCAGTATTTT	CASSSTGAGGDTQYF
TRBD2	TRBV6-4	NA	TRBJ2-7	TGTGCCAGCAGTGACTCGATGCGGGGACTAGCGGGAGTCTTTCAGTACTTC	CASSDSMRGLAGVFQYF
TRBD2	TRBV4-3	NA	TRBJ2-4	TGCGCCAGCAGCCAAGGCTCGGGACTAGGGGTCTCCAAAAACATTCAGTACTTC	CASSQGSGLGVSKNIQYF
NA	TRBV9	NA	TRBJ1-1	TGTGCCAGCAGCGTAGCGCGGGCAAACACTGAAGCTTTCTTT	CASSVARANTEAFF
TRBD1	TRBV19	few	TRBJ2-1	TGTGCCAGCACCGTTCCCAGGGACAGGGGCGATGAGCAGTTCTTC	CASTVPRDRGDEQFF
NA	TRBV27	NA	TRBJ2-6	TGTGCCAGCAGTTTGCACCCCATGAAGGGAGGAGGGGCCAACGGCCTGACTTTC	CASSLHPMKGGGANGLTF
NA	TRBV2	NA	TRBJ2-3	TGTGCCAGCAGTGACCAAGCCGGGGCTAGCGTATTTGAGGATACGCAGTATTTT	CASSDQAGASVFEDTQYF
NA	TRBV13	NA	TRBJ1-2	TGTGCCAGCAGCTTTTCAGGTCTCTATGGCTACACCTTC	CASSFSGLYGYTF
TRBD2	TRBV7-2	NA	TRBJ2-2	TGTGCCAGCAGCTGGACAGCGGGAGGGTTTAACACCGGGGAGCTGTTTTTT	CASSWTAGGFNTGELFF
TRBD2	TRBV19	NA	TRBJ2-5	TGTGCCACCTCGGGACTAGCGGGACGGGGGCAGGAGACCCAGTACTTC	CATSGLAGRGQETQYF
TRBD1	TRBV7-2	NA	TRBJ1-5	TGTGCCAGCAGCACGCAGGGGGAGATGGCCCAGCCCCAGCATTTT	CASSTQGEMAQPQHF
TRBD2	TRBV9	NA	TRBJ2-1	TGTGCCAGCACCCCTGGGGCCGGGACTAGCGTAGTTGAGCAGTTCTTC	CASTPGAGTSVVEQFF
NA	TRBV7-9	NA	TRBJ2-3	TGTGCCAGCAGCTTCGGACAAGCTAACACAGATACGCAGTATTTT	CASSFGQANTDTQYF
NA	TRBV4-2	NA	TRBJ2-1	TGTGCCAGCAGCCAAGATGAAGGCAGGAACAATGAGCAGTTCTTC	CASSQDEGRNNEQFF
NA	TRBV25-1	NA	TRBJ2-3	TGTGCCAGCAGTGAATTAGAGAGCACAGATACGCAGTATTTT	CASSELESTDTQYF
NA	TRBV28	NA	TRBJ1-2	TGTGCCAGCAGCTCTCTCCCGACAAAGAACTATGGCTACACCTTC	CASSSLPTKNYGYTF
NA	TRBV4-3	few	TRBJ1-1	TGCGCCAGCAGCCCAAACTGGTCTGTGAACACTGAAGCTTTCTTT	CASSPNWSVNTEAFF
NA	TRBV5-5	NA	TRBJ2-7	TGTGCCAGCAGCTTGGGGTTCGAGACCTACGAGCAGTACTTC	CASSLGFETYEQYF
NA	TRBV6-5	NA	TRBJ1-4	TGTGCCAGCAGCTTACTTCGAGGGAATGAAAAACTGTTTTTT	CASSLLRGNEKLFF
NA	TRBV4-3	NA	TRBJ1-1	TGCGCCAGCAGCCACCGCGGGGGACCTGAAGCTTTCTTT	CASSHRGGPEAFF
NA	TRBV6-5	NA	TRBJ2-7	TGTGCCAGCAGTCCTTTAGGGGTTCGCGAGCAGTACTTC	CASSPLGVREQYF
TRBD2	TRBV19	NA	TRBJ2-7	TGTGCCAGTAGTAAACTGACTAGCCACGAGCAGTACTTC	CASSKLTSHEQYF
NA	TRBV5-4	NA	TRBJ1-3	TGTGCCAGCAGCGACCGGAGCTCTGGAAACACCATATATTTT	CASSDRSSGNTIYF
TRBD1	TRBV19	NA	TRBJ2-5	TGTGCCAGTAGTATCGGTACAGGGGGCTTGGAGACCCAGTACTTC	CASSIGTGGLETQYF
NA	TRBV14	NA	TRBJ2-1	TGTGCCAGCAGCCAACTGCGGTCCTACAATGAGCAGTTCTTC	CASSQLRSYNEQFF
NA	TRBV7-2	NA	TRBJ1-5	TGTGCCAGCAGCTTAGCTAGGTGGGGGGTAGGACAGCCCCAGCATTTT	CASSLARWGVGQPQHF
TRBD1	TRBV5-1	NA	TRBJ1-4	TGCGCCAGCAGCTCCTCAGGGACAGGGAGCGAAAAACTGTTTTTT	CASSSSGTGSEKLFF
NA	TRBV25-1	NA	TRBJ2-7	TGTGCCAGCAGTGCGCCCGGGACACACTACGAGCAGTACTTC	CASSAPGTHYEQYF
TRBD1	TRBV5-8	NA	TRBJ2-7	TGTGCCAGCAGCAGATCGACAGGGACCTACGAGCAGTACTTC	CASSRSTGTYEQYF
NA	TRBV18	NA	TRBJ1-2	TGTGCCAGCTCACCAGTCGCCGGTACGAACTATGGCTACACCTTC	CASSPVAGTNYGYTF
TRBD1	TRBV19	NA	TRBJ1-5	TGTGCCAGTAGTTACGGGACAGCGTCTTATGACAATCAGCCCCAGCATTTT	CASSYGTASYDNQPQHF
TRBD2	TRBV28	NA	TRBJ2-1	TGTGCCAGCACGCTACTAGCGGGAGAACACAATGAGCAGTTCTTC	CASTLLAGEHNEQFF
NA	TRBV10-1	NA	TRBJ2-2	TGCGCCAGCAGTGATCTTTTTATGAACACCGGGGAGCTGTTTTTT	CASSDLFMNTGELFF
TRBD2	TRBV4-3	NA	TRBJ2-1	TGCGCCAGCAGCCAGAGAGTCCCGGGACTAGCGGACTACAATGAGCAGTTCTTC	CASSQRVPGLADYNEQFF
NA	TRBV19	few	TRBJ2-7	TGTGCCAGTAGTACGGGACAAAACTACGAGCAGTACTTC	CASSTGQNYEQYF
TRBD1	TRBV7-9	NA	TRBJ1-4	TGTGCCAGCAGCCCACAGGGGGCGTCTGAAAAACTGTTTTTT	CASSPQGASEKLFF
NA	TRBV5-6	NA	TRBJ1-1	TGTGCCAGCAGCTTGAGTGGTGGCGGGACTGAAGCTTTCTTT	CASSLSGGGTEAFF
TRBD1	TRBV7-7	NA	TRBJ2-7	TGTGCCAGCAGCTTAGGGGACAGCTTCTCCTACGAGCAGTACTTC	CASSLGDSFSYEQYF
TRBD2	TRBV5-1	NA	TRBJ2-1	TGCGCCAGCAGCTGGACTAGCGGCTCCCCGAATCGGAATGAGCAGTTCTTC	CASSWTSGSPNRNEQFF